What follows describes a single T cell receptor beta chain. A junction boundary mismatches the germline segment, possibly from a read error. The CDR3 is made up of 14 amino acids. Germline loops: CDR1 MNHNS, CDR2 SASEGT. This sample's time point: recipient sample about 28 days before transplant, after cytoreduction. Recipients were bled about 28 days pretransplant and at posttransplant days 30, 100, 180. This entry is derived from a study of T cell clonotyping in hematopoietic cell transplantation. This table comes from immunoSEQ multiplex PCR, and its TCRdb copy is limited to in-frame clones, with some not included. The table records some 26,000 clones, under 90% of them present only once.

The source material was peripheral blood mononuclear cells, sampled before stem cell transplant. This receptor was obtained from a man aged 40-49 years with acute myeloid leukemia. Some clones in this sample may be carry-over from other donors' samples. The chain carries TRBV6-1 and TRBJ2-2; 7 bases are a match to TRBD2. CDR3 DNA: TGTGCCAGCAGTGTGCTAGCGGCCACCGGGGAGCTGGTTTTT. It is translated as CASSVLAATGELVF.